The present entry profiles one TCR beta chain with its context. The CDR3 is 15 residues long. V was clipped by 4 bases and J by 7 bases, with 15 bases between them. CDR1 and CDR2 from the germline V gene are SGHDT and YYEEEE. The source of the sample is a study of blood T cell repertoires in COVID-19. Authors' analysis steps: Reference gene primer amplification gave estimated nucleated cell counts. Sequencing was performed with immunoSEQ multiplex PCR; in TCRdb, only in-frame clones are kept and a portion is missing. D and trimming come from the DNA, and the V and J calls and clone size come from that table. This sample has some 150,000 clones, with around 84% found just once.

This TCR was recovered from a human donor with acute or convalescent COVID-19. The donor label of this sample is uncertain. The chain is built from TRBV5-6 and TRBJ1-6, with D maybe TRBD1 (6 bases). The sample consisted of peripheral blood. CDR3 loop: CASSRGGLGNSPLHF. CDR3 nucleotides: TGTGCCAGCAGCCGGGGGGGGCTGGGCAATTCACCCCTCCACTTT.